This T cell receptor beta chain was retrieved from a study of shared clonotypes between healthy human individuals (TCRdb year 2020). About the study as a whole: A few men and two women, aged 18 to 49 years, made up the cohort. To estimate repertoire size and how much clonotypes are shared between individuals, the study performed deep sequencing of blood TCR repertoires from roughly five healthy adults. Different laboratories and diverse techniques were used to prepare libraries and sequence TCR repertoires, to increase sequencing depth and limit assay-specific biases. Between about 0.8 and 9 billion PBMCs per donor were obtained by leukapheresis. Overall study results and their limits: The genetic and exposure-history diversity represented was limited by the small number of donors. Pairwise subsampling indicated that sequencing depth was expected to affect the degree of clonotype sharing among donors. Sampling was limited to blood, and TCR repertoires in tissue likely differ from TCR repertoires in blood.

Healthy HIV-negative adults with no recently reported acute infections or vaccinations were included as donors. Only Caucasian adults living in Nashville, Tennessee, USA were represented among the donors. In the unsorted samples, 85 million to 100 million PBMCs were counted, and genomic DNA was extracted using the QIAamp DNA Blood Mini kit. Blood was obtained by leukapheresis, after which PBMCs were separated by Ficoll-Histopaque density gradient centrifugation and cryopreserved in liquid nitrogen vapor phase. About this clone: The antigen this receptor binds is unknown. No quality values exist for individual bases; no much larger clone is one base distant.

Using the deep immunoSEQ assay, TCR CDR3 regions were amplified from genomic DNA by multiplex PCR. Genomic DNA extracted from each cell subset was distributed evenly over all wells of several immunoSEQ 96-well plates, and each plate served as one replicate. For unsorted PBMC, about 0.3 ug genomic DNA, equal to 25,000 to 35,000 T cell genomes, was loaded into each replicate PCR. Unsorted PBMC genomic DNA was sequenced across ten immunoSEQ deep assay plates. Purified libraries were measured with a Qubit 3.0 fluorometer, size-checked on a Bioanalyzer 2100, and measured again with the KAPA Library Quantification kit. Every immunoSEQ 96-well plate was sequenced on a separate single-read 150-cycle Illumina NextSeq 550 flow cell. The original pipeline was this. Because only junctional sequences without quality scores were contained in the immunoSEQ output, filtering matching that applied to full-length reads could not be performed. Sequences were annotated with PyIR, a Python wrapper for IgBLAST v1.9, and V/J genes and CDR3 were assigned using IMGT germline references. Reads were removed for weak V/J assignments (E-value above 1e-6), missing CDR3, stop codons, out-of-frame junctions, or ambiguous translated residues. V3J clonotypes were defined as sequences sharing an identical inferred V gene, J gene, and CDR3 amino acid sequence. To compute the percentage overlap between repertoires, the number of shared unique clonotypes was divided by the size of the smaller repertoire. Richness of each repertoire was evaluated using RTK rarefaction, the Chao1 estimator, and Recon v2.1 estimates of unobserved clonotypes. TCRdb provides this immuneACCESS table in a form limited to in-frame rearrangements. Some clones are lacking; in checked studies, under half of them reflect an unresolved V gene, and why the rest are absent is not known. The DNA was the basis for D and trimming; V, J and clone size are from that table. A total of about 490,000 clones appear in this sample, 70% to 80% of them only once. Of the sample, more than 10% is held by the ten largest clones.

Trimming takes 6 bases from V and 1 base from J, and the germline ends sit 12 bases apart. CDR1 is given as MNHEY and CDR2 as SVGAGI, both from the germline V gene. From its cysteine to its phenylalanine, the CDR3 spans 14 amino acids. CDR3 DNA only is kept here, 42 bases in frame from base 1. The sequenced sample consisted of PBMCs. The V gene is TRBV6-5 and the J gene is TRBJ1-1; the D gene is possibly TRBD1, with 6 bases matching. The receptor's source is a woman in her forties in good health. Some clones in this sample may be carry-over from other donors' samples. The CDR3 reads CASSPDRTNTEAFF. The bases read TGTGCCAGCAGCCCAGACAGGACGAACACTGAAGCTTTCTTT.